A selection of T cell receptor beta chains follows, all from one sample in a study of a mutant IDH1 vaccine in newly diagnosed glioma. Their antigens remain unidentified. The protocol was immunoSEQ multiplex PCR, while the TCRdb copy is restricted to in-frame clones and leaves out a portion. There are fewer than 55,000 clones in the sample; 65% occur only once, and about 5% lies in the top ten. The source was peripheral blood mononuclear cells (PBMCs), collected from a glioma patient whose treatment included an IDH1 peptide vaccine. The origin of the receptors is a man aged 35-49 years with glioma. Some clones in this sample may be carry-over from other donors' samples. Each CDR3 is given with its conserved first and last residue. The D gene is left open where the match is weak. Clone size is shown for a subset of rows, as once, few, many or a class of expanded clone.

clone size	CDR3 length	V gene	D gene	J gene	CDR3 protein	CDR3 DNA
.	12	TRBV13	.	TRBJ1-2	CASSATGFGYTF	TGTGCCAGCAGCGCGACAGGATTCGGCTACACCTTC
.	15	TRBV19	.	TRBJ1-2	CASTRSQGPNYGYTF	TGTGCCAGTACCCGAAGTCAGGGACCCAACTATGGCTACACCTTC
.	14	TRBV2	.	TRBJ1-3	CASKELPSGNTIYF	TGTGCCAGCAAGGAGCTGCCCTCTGGAAACACCATATATTTT
.	13	TRBV5-1	.	TRBJ1-1	CASSRSEGTEAFF	TGCGCCAGCAGCCGAAGTGAGGGTACTGAAGCTTTCTTT
.	15	TRBV7-2	.	TRBJ2-3	CASSSKRGSTDTQYF	TGTGCCAGCAGCTCGAAACGGGGGAGCACAGATACGCAGTATTTT
.	15	TRBV18	.	TRBJ2-6	CASSPETAGANVLTF	TGTGCCAGCTCACCCGAAACCGCCGGGGCCAACGTCCTGACTTTC
.	13	TRBV2	.	TRBJ2-5	CASSGWFRETQYF	TGTGCCAGCAGTGGGTGGTTTCGAGAGACCCAGTACTTC
.	14	TRBV5-1	.	TRBJ1-2	CASSSTAGGYGYTF	TGCGCCAGCAGCTCGACAGCGGGGGGCTATGGCTACACCTTC
.	15	TRBV11-2	.	TRBJ1-2	CASSLVSGWNYGYTF	TGTGCCAGCAGCTTAGTCAGCGGTTGGAACTATGGCTACACCTTC
.	13	TRBV6-1	TRBD1	TRBJ2-2	CASRIGQEIGLFF	TGTGCCAGCAGGATCGGACAGGAGATTGGACTGTTTTTT
.	14	TRBV10-2	.	TRBJ2-7	CASLTGIPPYEQYF	TGCGCCAGTTTAACAGGGATTCCCCCCTACGAGCAGTACTTC
.	16	TRBV11-2	.	TRBJ1-1	CASSRNTGLLNTEAFF	TGTGCCAGCAGCCGGAATACGGGACTTTTGAACACTGAAGCTTTCTTT
.	15	TRBV5-4	TRBD1	TRBJ1-2	CASSLGTGGIYGYTF	TGTGCCAGCAGCTTGGGGACAGGGGGAATCTATGGCTACACCTTC
.	14	TRBV5-1	.	TRBJ2-3	CASSLASSTDTQYF	TGCGCCAGCAGCTTGGCCTCTAGCACAGATACGCAGTATTTT
.	15	TRBV6-6	.	TRBJ2-7	CASSYSDSLSYEQYF	TGTGCCAGCAGTTACTCCGACAGCCTCTCCTACGAGCAGTACTTC
.	14	TRBV6-5	TRBD1	TRBJ1-6	CASRPQGGITPLHF	TGTGCCAGCAGACCCCAGGGGGGAATTACACCCCTCCACTTT
.	14	TRBV9	TRBD1	TRBJ2-2	CASSVNRGSGELFF	TGTGCCAGCAGCGTGAACAGGGGCTCAGGGGAGCTGTTTTTT
.	11	TRBV20-1	.	TRBJ1-1	CSARRQGLAFF	TGCAGTGCTAGAAGGCAGGGTTTAGCTTTCTTT
.	17	TRBV7-6	.	TRBJ1-4	CASSLGIGRPTNEKLFF	TGTGCCAGCAGCTTAGGGATAGGGCGGCCAACTAATGAAAAACTGTTTTTT
.	15	TRBV6-1	TRBD1	TRBJ1-5	CASSARGQGTQPQHF	TGTGCCAGCAGTGCGAGGGGACAGGGGACTCAGCCCCAGCATTTT
.	13	TRBV6-4	.	TRBJ2-2	CASSEKGTGELFF	TGTGCCAGCAGTGAAAAGGGCACCGGGGAGCTGTTTTTT
once	15	TRBV5-6	TRBD1	TRBJ2-1	CASSLTGTVYNEQFF	TGTGCCAGCAGCTTGACCGGGACAGTATACAATGAGCAGTTCTTC
.	16	TRBV19	.	TRBJ1-2	CASTRSRGGGNYGYTF	TGTGCCAGTACCCGGTCTCGCGGGGGAGGTAACTATGGCTACACCTTC
.	13	TRBV10-2	.	TRBJ2-5	CASNPFGGGTQYF	TGCGCCAGCAACCCTTTTGGCGGCGGGACCCAGTACTTC
.	14	TRBV13	.	TRBJ2-7	CASSRYGPWAEQYF	TGTGCCAGCAGCCGATATGGGCCCTGGGCTGAGCAGTACTTC
.	13	TRBV2	TRBD2	TRBJ2-5	CASRGTYGGGHYF	TGTGCCAGCAGGGGCACCTACGGCGGGGGTCATTACTTC
.	14	TRBV27	.	TRBJ1-1	CASSSGQKRAEAFF	TGTGCCAGCAGTTCGGGACAAAAAAGGGCTGAAGCTTTCTTT
.	14	TRBV5-1	.	TRBJ2-2	CASSQRSPFGELFF	TGCGCCAGCAGCCAGCGCTCCCCCTTCGGGGAGCTGTTTTTT
.	14	TRBV11-2	.	TRBJ1-3	CASSLVTSGNTIYF	TGTGCCAGCAGCTTAGTCACCTCTGGAAACACCATATATTTT
.	18	TRBV29-1	TRBD2	TRBJ2-2	CSVLGSGLAGGSTGELFF	TGCAGCGTCCTCGGAAGCGGACTAGCGGGGGGCTCCACCGGGGAGCTGTTTTTT
.	15	TRBV5-6	.	TRBJ1-6	CASSFAVSGNSPLHF	TGTGCCAGCAGCTTTGCGGTTTCAGGGAATTCACCCCTCCACTTT
.	14	TRBV10-3	.	TRBJ1-1	CAISDRDTSLEAFF	TGTGCCATCAGCGATCGGGACACCTCTTTGGAAGCTTTCTTT
many	13	TRBV6-4	.	TRBJ1-6	CASSESAYSPLHF	TGTGCCAGCAGTGAATCTGCCTACTCACCCCTCCACTTT
.	12	TRBV10-1	.	TRBJ1-1	CASSDRQTEAFF	TGCGCCAGCAGTGATCGGCAGACTGAAGCTTTCTTT
.	15	TRBV7-6	.	TRBJ2-3	CASSLGGWETDTQYF	TGTGCCAGCAGCTTAGGGGGGTGGGAAACAGATACGCAGTATTTT
.	14	TRBV19	TRBD1	TRBJ2-7	CASSIGTGTYEQYF	TGTGCCAGTAGTATAGGGACAGGAACCTACGAGCAGTACTTC
.	15	TRBV6-5	.	TRBJ1-1	CASSYGLGWGTEAFF	TGTGCCAGCAGTTACGGCCTGGGATGGGGCACTGAAGCTTTCTTT
.	11	TRBV30	.	TRBJ1-2	CAWSASGGYTF	TGTGCCTGGAGCGCATCGGGGGGCTACACCTTC
once	16	TRBV7-7	.	TRBJ1-6	CASRIEGRGGNSPLHF	TGTGCTAGCAGGATCGAGGGCCGAGGAGGTAATTCACCCCTCCACTTT
few	13	TRBV27	.	TRBJ1-5	CASSLLGFEPQHF	TGTGCCAGCAGTTTACTAGGTTTCGAGCCCCAGCATTTT
.	16	TRBV5-4	TRBD2	TRBJ2-3	CASSLGLAGITDTQYF	TGTGCCAGCAGCTTGGGTCTAGCGGGGATCACAGATACGCAGTATTTT